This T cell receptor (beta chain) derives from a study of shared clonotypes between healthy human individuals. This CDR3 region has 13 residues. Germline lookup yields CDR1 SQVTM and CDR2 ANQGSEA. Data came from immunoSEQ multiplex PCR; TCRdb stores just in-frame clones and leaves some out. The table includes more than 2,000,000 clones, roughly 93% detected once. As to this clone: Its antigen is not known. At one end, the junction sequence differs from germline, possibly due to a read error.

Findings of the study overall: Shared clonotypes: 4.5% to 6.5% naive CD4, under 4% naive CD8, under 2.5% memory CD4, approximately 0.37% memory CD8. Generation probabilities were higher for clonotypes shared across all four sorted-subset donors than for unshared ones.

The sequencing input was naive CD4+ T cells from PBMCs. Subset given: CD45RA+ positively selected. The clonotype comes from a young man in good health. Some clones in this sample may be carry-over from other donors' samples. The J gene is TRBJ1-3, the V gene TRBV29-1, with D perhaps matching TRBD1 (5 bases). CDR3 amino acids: CSVEEGVGSTIYF. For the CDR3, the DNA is TGCAGCGTTGAAGAGGGGGTTGGAAGCACCATATATTTT.